A selection of T cell receptor beta chains follows, all from one sample in a study of T cell responses to AZD1222 COVID-19 vaccine. Method: immunoSEQ multiplex PCR; TCRdb's copy keeps in-frame clones and lacks some. The repertoire holds some 190,000 clones, with roughly 92% as singletons. The material was peripheral blood, obtained on day 0 of AZD1222 vaccination. Receptors originate from an adult in good health. The CDR3 runs from the conserved cysteine through the conserved F or W. D genes are given only for firm matches. Part of the rows lack a size; the others show once, few, many or a class for expanded clones.

abundance: .
d_gene: .
j_gene: TRBJ1-2
v_gene: TRBV5-1
CDR3aa: CASSPDPGGGYTF
CDR3nt: TGCGCCAGCAGCCCGGACCCGGGCGGTGGCTACACCTTC

abundance: .
d_gene: .
j_gene: TRBJ2-3
v_gene: TRBV5-5
CDR3aa: CASSLGTITDTQYF
CDR3nt: TGTGCCAGCAGCTTAGGAACTATCACAGATACGCAGTATTTT

abundance: once
d_gene: TRBD1
j_gene: TRBJ1-2
v_gene: TRBV6-5
CDR3aa: CASSYSARGIDGYTF
CDR3nt: TGTGCCAGCAGTTACTCGGCCAGGGGGATCGATGGCTACACCTTC

abundance: .
d_gene: .
j_gene: TRBJ1-5
v_gene: TRBV28
CDR3aa: CASSLTGVGNQPQHF
CDR3nt: TGTGCCAGCAGTTTAACTGGGGTTGGCAATCAGCCCCAGCATTTT

abundance: .
d_gene: .
j_gene: TRBJ2-7
v_gene: TRBV6-2/TRBV6-3
CDR3aa: CASSAGIRYEQYF
CDR3nt: TGTGCCAGCAGTGCCGGGATCCGCTACGAGCAGTACTTC

abundance: .
d_gene: TRBD2
j_gene: TRBJ2-5
v_gene: TRBV2
CDR3aa: CASSEFLAEETQYF
CDR3nt: TGTGCCAGCAGTGAATTTCTAGCGGAAGAGACCCAGTACTTC

abundance: .
d_gene: .
j_gene: TRBJ1-1
v_gene: TRBV2
CDR3aa: CASSELEVEAFF
CDR3nt: TGTGCCAGCAGTGAACTGGAAGTGGAAGCTTTCTTT

abundance: .
d_gene: .
j_gene: TRBJ1-4
v_gene: TRBV7-9
CDR3aa: CASSLVGRDANEKLFF
CDR3nt: TGTGCCAGCAGCTTAGTAGGCAGGGACGCTAATGAAAAACTGTTTTTT

abundance: .
d_gene: .
j_gene: TRBJ1-1
v_gene: TRBV6-2/TRBV6-3
CDR3aa: CASSERTEAFF
CDR3nt: TGTGCCAGCAGCGAAAGGACTGAAGCTTTCTTT

abundance: .
d_gene: .
j_gene: TRBJ1-1
v_gene: TRBV5-1
CDR3aa: CASKVQGGNTEAFF
CDR3nt: TGCGCCAGCAAGGTCCAGGGAGGGAACACTGAAGCTTTCTTT

abundance: .
d_gene: .
j_gene: TRBJ1-5
v_gene: TRBV28
CDR3aa: CASTVNPYNQPQHF
CDR3nt: TGTGCCAGCACCGTAAACCCCTACAATCAGCCCCAGCATTTT

abundance: .
d_gene: .
j_gene: TRBJ2-7
v_gene: TRBV6-5
CDR3aa: CASTGASREQYF
CDR3nt: TGTGCCAGCACTGGCGCCTCGCGGGAGCAGTACTTC

abundance: .
d_gene: .
j_gene: TRBJ1-1
v_gene: TRBV15
CDR3aa: CATSSRAGWMEAFF
CDR3nt: TGTGCCACCAGCAGTAGGGCAGGGTGGATGGAAGCTTTCTTT

abundance: .
d_gene: .
j_gene: TRBJ2-7
v_gene: TRBV12-3/TRBV12-4
CDR3aa: CASSSGLYEQYF
CDR3nt: TGTGCCAGCAGTTCCGGACTTTACGAGCAGTACTTC

abundance: .
d_gene: TRBD1
j_gene: TRBJ1-6
v_gene: TRBV6-5
CDR3aa: CASSYGTGMDSPLHF
CDR3nt: TGTGCCAGCAGTTACGGGACAGGGATGGATTCACCCCTCCACTTT

abundance: once
d_gene: .
j_gene: TRBJ1-5
v_gene: TRBV30
CDR3aa: CAWSRLGGNQPQHF
CDR3nt: TGTGCCTGGAGTAGGCTGGGGGGCAATCAGCCCCAGCATTTT

abundance: .
d_gene: TRBD1
j_gene: TRBJ2-4
v_gene: TRBV2
CDR3aa: CASSSPNNRTGGGGAKNIQYF
CDR3nt: TGTGCCAGCAGTTCCCCGAACAATCGGACAGGGGGCGGGGGAGCCAAAAACATTCAGTACTTC

abundance: once
d_gene: .
j_gene: TRBJ1-5
v_gene: TRBV7-9
CDR3aa: CASSLVGRSSNQPQHF
CDR3nt: TGTGCCAGCAGCTTAGTGGGACGTTCTAGCAATCAGCCCCAGCATTTT

abundance: .
d_gene: TRBD2
j_gene: TRBJ2-1
v_gene: TRBV7-3
CDR3aa: CASSALPLAASYNEQFF
CDR3nt: TGTGCCAGCAGCGCCCTCCCACTAGCGGCTTCCTACAATGAGCAGTTCTTC

abundance: .
d_gene: .
j_gene: TRBJ2-3
v_gene: TRBV7-3
CDR3aa: CASSQQVPPDTQYF
CDR3nt: TGTGCCAGCAGCCAGCAGGTCCCCCCAGATACGCAGTATTTT

abundance: .
d_gene: .
j_gene: TRBJ1-5
v_gene: TRBV30
CDR3aa: CAWSVRSNQPQHF
CDR3nt: TGTGCCTGGAGTGTACGAAGCAATCAGCCCCAGCATTTT